A selection of T cell receptor beta chains follows, all from one sample in a study of technical replicates of blood from several donors. Method: immunoSEQ multiplex PCR; TCRdb's copy keeps in-frame clones and lacks some. The table records tens of thousands of clones, roughly 94% of them present only once. The sequencing input was T cells isolated from PBMCs. The receptors shown here come from a human donor in good health. CDR3s include the opening cysteine and the closing phenylalanine or tryptophan. The D gene is left open where the match is weak. The size entry is marked missing in some rows and otherwise reads once, few, many or a size class.

d_call	clone_size	v_call	j_call	cdr3_nt	cdr3_aa
TRBD1	-	TRBV6-5	TRBJ2-7	TGTGCCAGCAGTTACGGACAGGGGACCTACGAGCAGTACTTC	CASSYGQGTYEQYF
-	-	TRBV5-5	TRBJ1-4	TGTGCCAGCAGCCCCAGGGTTTGGGAAAAACTGTTTTTT	CASSPRVWEKLFF
-	-	TRBV4-2	TRBJ2-7	TGTGCCAGCAGCCAAGAAACCGAGTTGCACTTC	CASSQETELHF
-	-	TRBV27	TRBJ2-1	TGTGCCAGCAGTTTGCGGGGCGGGAATGAGCAGTTCTTC	CASSLRGGNEQFF
-	-	TRBV6-5	TRBJ2-1	TGTGCCAGCAACCTCCGAGGGCATGAGCAGTTCTTC	CASNLRGHEQFF
-	-	TRBV7-9	TRBJ2-3	TGTGCCAGCAGCTTAGACACTACCACAGATACGCAGTATTTT	CASSLDTTTDTQYF
TRBD1	-	TRBV6-5	TRBJ1-5	TGTGCCAGCAGTACAGGGGGTAGTGAGCCCCAGCATTTT	CASSTGGSEPQHF
TRBD1	-	TRBV6-5	TRBJ1-6	TGTGCCAGCACCAGACAGGGGTTTAATTCACCCCTCCACTTT	CASTRQGFNSPLHF
-	-	TRBV7-3	TRBJ2-1	TGTGCCAGCAGCTTAATACTAGCCGATGGGATTAATGAGCAGTTCTTC	CASSLILADGINEQFF
-	-	TRBV15	TRBJ2-1	TGTGCCACCAGCAGAGGGGTATCGGGCGGGTACAATGAGCAGTTCTTC	CATSRGVSGGYNEQFF
TRBD1	once	TRBV7-9	TRBJ2-2	TGTGCCAGCAGCCCGGACAGGGTGGGCACCGGGGAGCTGTTTTTT	CASSPDRVGTGELFF
TRBD2	-	TRBV10-1	TRBJ2-5	TGCGCCAGCAGTGAGCTAGCGGGAGGATACCAGGAGACCCAGTACTTC	CASSELAGGYQETQYF
-	-	TRBV7-9	TRBJ2-1	TGTGCCAGCAGCTTAGCCTACCTTGATGAGCAGTTCTTC	CASSLAYLDEQFF
-	-	TRBV6-5	TRBJ1-1	TGTGCCAGCAGTTACTCGATCGGTGAAGCTTTCTTT	CASSYSIGEAFF
TRBD1	-	TRBV29-1	TRBJ1-1	TGCAGCGTTTATTCAGGACAGGGCTCCACTGAAGCTTTCTTT	CSVYSGQGSTEAFF
TRBD2	once	TRBV19	TRBJ2-3	TGTGCCAGTAGTGATAGCGGGAGTCTGGGGGATACGCAGTATTTT	CASSDSGSLGDTQYF
TRBD2	-	TRBV11-3	TRBJ2-7	TGTGCCAGCAGCAGGAGCGGGAGTATATACGAGCAGTACTTC	CASSRSGSIYEQYF
TRBD1	-	TRBV28	TRBJ1-2	TGTGCCAGCAGACGAACAGGGGGTGAGAACTATGGCTACACCTTC	CASRRTGGENYGYTF
TRBD1	-	TRBV5-6	TRBJ2-7	TGTGCCAGCAGCCACGTGAGGGACAGCTCCTACGAGCAGTACTTC	CASSHVRDSSYEQYF
TRBD1	-	TRBV9	TRBJ1-1	TGTGCCAGCAGCGCCGGGACAGGTAACACTGAAGCTTTCTTT	CASSAGTGNTEAFF
-	-	TRBV18	TRBJ2-1	TGTGCCAGCTCACCACCCTCGACTAGCTCCTACAATGAGCAGTTCTTC	CASSPPSTSSYNEQFF
-	-	TRBV9	TRBJ2-2	TGTGCCAGCACCGGGTTGGCAGACACCGGGGAGCTGTTTTTT	CASTGLADTGELFF
TRBD2	-	TRBV5-1	TRBJ2-5	TGCGCCAGCAGCTTGGACCTAGCGGGGCAAGAGACCCAGTACTTC	CASSLDLAGQETQYF
-	-	TRBV6-1	TRBJ1-5	TGTGCCAGCAGGCCACCGGGACTTAATCAGCCCCAGCATTTT	CASRPPGLNQPQHF
TRBD1	-	TRBV5-1	TRBJ2-5	TGCGCCAGCAGCCCACCGGGACAGGTAAGAGAGACCCAGTACTTC	CASSPPGQVRETQYF
TRBD1	-	TRBV7-2	TRBJ1-1	TGTGCCAGCAGCTGGACAGGGAACACTGAAGCTTTCTTT	CASSWTGNTEAFF